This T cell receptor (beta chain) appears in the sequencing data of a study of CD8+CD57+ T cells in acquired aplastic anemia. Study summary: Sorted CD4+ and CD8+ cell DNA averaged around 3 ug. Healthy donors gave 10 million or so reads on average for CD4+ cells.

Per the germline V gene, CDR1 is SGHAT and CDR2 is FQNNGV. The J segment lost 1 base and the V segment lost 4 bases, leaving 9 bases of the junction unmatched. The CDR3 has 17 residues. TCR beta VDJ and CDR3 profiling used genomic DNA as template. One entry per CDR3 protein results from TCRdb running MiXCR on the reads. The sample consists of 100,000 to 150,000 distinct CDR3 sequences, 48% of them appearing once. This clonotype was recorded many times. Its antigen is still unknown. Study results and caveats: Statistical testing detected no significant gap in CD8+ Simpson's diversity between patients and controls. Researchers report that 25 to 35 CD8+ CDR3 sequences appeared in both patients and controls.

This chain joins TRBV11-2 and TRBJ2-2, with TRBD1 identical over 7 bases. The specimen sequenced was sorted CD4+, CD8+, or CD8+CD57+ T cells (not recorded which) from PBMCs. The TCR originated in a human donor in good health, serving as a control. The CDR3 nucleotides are TGTGCCAGCAGCTCTCAACCCGGGACAGTGAACACCGGGGAGCTGTTTTTT. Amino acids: CASSSQPGTVNTGELFF. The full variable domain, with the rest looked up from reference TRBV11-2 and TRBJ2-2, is EAGVAQSPRYKIIEKRQSVAFWCNPISGHATLYWYQQILGQGPKLLIQFQNNGVVDDSQLPKDRFSAERLKGVDSTLKIQPAKLEDSAVYLCASSSQPGTVNTGELFFGEGSRLTVL.